The 15 T cell receptor beta chains listed next were all sequenced from one sample in a study of long-term antiretroviral therapy in people with HIV. Survey-level immunoSEQ v3.0 assays were run. This table comes from immunoSEQ multiplex PCR, and its TCRdb copy is limited to in-frame clones, with some not included. The sample records 25,000 to 30,000 clones, around 84% being singletons. The source was unsorted PBMCs, collected 0.4 years after starting antiretroviral therapy. All receptors come from a man aged 18 to 29 with HIV.

The rearrangement joins TRBV13 to TRBJ2-7; D assignment may be TRBD1 or TRBD2 (5 bases each). The length of the CDR3 is 17 residues. V dropped 5 bases and J dropped 4 bases, with 24 bases sitting between them. In germline, CDR1 is PRHDT, CDR2 FYEKMQ (reference sequence). CDR3 loop: CASSDIGRAGIRYEQYF. DNA for the CDR3: TGTGCCAGCAGCGATATTGGGCGGGCAGGGATTCGGTACGAGCAGTACTTC.

The sample holds one count of this clone. The chain combines TRBV7-3 with TRBJ2-2; the D is unclear. The CDR3 spans 14 residues. Germline V gene lookup returns CDR1 SGHTA and CDR2 FQGTGA. The ends were cut back, 3 bases at V and 1 base at J, with 6 bases in the middle. The CDR3 reads CASSLAGNTGELFF. DNA of the CDR3: TGTGCCAGCAGCTTGGCCGGGAACACCGGGGAGCTGTTTTTT.

This clone occurred once. The chain carries TRBV11-2 and TRBJ1-4; D is uncertain. This CDR3 has 16 residues. The V and J ends lost 0 bases and 8 bases respectively, with 16 bases between them. From germline, CDR1 is SGHAT and CDR2 FQNNGV. This chain's CDR3 is CASSLEAGWRSEKLFF. The CDR3 DNA follows: TGTGCCAGCAGCTTAGAGGCGGGATGGAGGAGCGAAAAACTGTTTTTT.

V and J are TRBV5-6 and TRBJ2-3; 9 bases are a match to TRBD1. J gave up 4 bases and V 2 bases, and 14 bases lay outside the gene matches. This CDR3 has 18 residues. Per the germline V gene, CDR1 is SGHDT and CDR2 is YYEEEE. The CDR3 DNA reads TGTGCCAGCAGCTTCACACCTCGAGGACAGGGGCGGCCAGATACGCAGTATTTT. Translation: CASSFTPRGQGRPDTQYF.

The chain has TRBV27 and TRBJ1-1; D is perhaps TRBD1 (6 bases). Germline V CDR1 and CDR2: MNHEY, SMNVEV (reference sequence). The V and J ends lost 8 bases and 5 bases respectively, with 15 bases between them. The CDR3 extends over 13 amino acids. The chain's CDR3 is CASDDRSGTEAFF. In nucleotides, the CDR3 is TGTGCCAGCGATGACAGGTCGGGGACTGAAGCTTTCTTT.

The chain is built from TRBV28 and TRBJ1-2; D may be TRBD1 (5 bases). The germline CDR1 and CDR2 sequences are MDHEN and SYDVKM. V shed 8 bases and J shed 0 bases, with 13 bases lying between them. The CDR3 runs to 14 residues. As DNA, the CDR3 is TGTGCCAGCCACCCTTCGACAGCTAACTATGGCTACACCTTC. It specifies CASHPSTANYGYTF.

The chain has TRBV5-1 and TRBJ2-7; tentative D call: TRBD1 (6 bases). Per the germline V gene, CDR1 is SGHRS and CDR2 is YFSETQ. CDR3 length equals 15 residues. Trimming stripped 0 bases from V and 6 bases from J, with 16 bases between. CDR3 sequence reads: CASSLGDRTFGEQYF. The CDR3, as DNA: TGCGCCAGCAGCTTGGGCGACAGGACCTTCGGCGAGCAGTACTTC.

The chain has TRBV28 and TRBJ1-2; 8 bases fit TRBD1. The CDR3 length is 13 residues. CDR1 and CDR2 from the germline V gene are MDHEN and SYDVKM. Trimming cost V 10 bases and J 4 bases; bases outside gene matches: 8. CDR3: CATFDRGPYGYTF. CDR3 nucleotides: TGTGCCACCTTTGACAGGGGACCCTATGGCTACACCTTC.

The rearrangement links TRBV29-1 to TRBJ2-1; TRBD2 matches 11 bases. This CDR3 is 16 amino acids long. J lost 0 bases, V lost 5 bases, and 6 bases had no gene match. Germline CDR1 and CDR2: SQVTM and ANQGSEA. DNA for the CDR3: TGCAGCGTTATCTTACTAGCGGGAGACTCCTACAATGAGCAGTTCTTC. Protein product: CSVILLAGDSYNEQFF.

The chain uses TRBV4-1 and TRBJ2-7; the D gene is possibly TRBD2 (5 bases). CDR3 length: 11 residues. V lost 1 base to trimming and J lost 7 bases, with 5 bases between them. Germline V gene lookup returns CDR1 MGHRA and CDR2 YSYEKL. For the CDR3, the DNA is TGCGCCAGCAGCCAAGCGGGAGAGCAGTACTTC. Its protein is CASSQAGEQYF.

The chain uses TRBV27 and TRBJ1-2, with 8 bases lining up with TRBD1. V was pared by 6 bases and J by 12 bases, with 12 bases of the junction left unmatched. The length of the CDR3 is 13 residues. The germline V gene encodes CDR1 MNHEY and CDR2 SMNVEV (reference sequence). In nucleotides, the CDR3 is TGTGCCAGCAGACCGGGACAGGCGGCTATCGACACCTTC. Protein product: CASRPGQAAIDTF.

A few counts support this clone. This chain links TRBV7-6 with TRBJ1-1; D might be TRBD1 (6 bases). The germline CDR1 and CDR2 sequences are SGHVS and FNYEAQ. The V and J ends lost 4 bases and 1 base respectively, with 10 bases between them. The CDR3 covers 14 residues. The CDR3, as DNA: TGTGCCAGCAGCTCGGAGGACAGGAACACTGAAGCTTTCTTT. Its protein product is CASSSEDRNTEAFF.

The chain is built from TRBV28 and TRBJ1-2, with 10 bases that match TRBD1. Per germline, CDR1 MDHEN and CDR2 SYDVKM. The CDR3 totals 14 residues. The trim removed 7 bases at V and 8 bases at J, leaving 10 bases unmatched. The CDR3 protein is CASKGTGARLGYTF. In nucleotides, the CDR3 is TGTGCCAGCAAGGGGACAGGGGCCCGCCTAGGCTACACCTTC.

The chain recombines TRBV18 with TRBJ2-7, with 10 nucleotides matching TRBD1. Germline V gene sequence: CDR1 KGHSH, CDR2 LQKENI. The CDR3 is made up of 14 amino acids. With 3 bases clipped from V and 3 bases from J, the junction kept 2 bases outside the gene matches. CDR3 amino acids: CASSPGQGFYEQYF. In nucleotides, the CDR3 is TGTGCCAGCTCACCGGGACAGGGGTTCTACGAGCAGTACTTC.

The chain has TRBV6-1 and TRBJ2-7; TRBD1 aligns across 11 bases. With V trimmed by 3 bases and J by 0 bases, 1 base remained unmatched. Germline CDR1 reads MNHNS; CDR2 reads SASEGT. The CDR3 consists of 15 residues. Written as DNA, the CDR3 is TGTGCCAGCAGTGAGGGGACAGGGGGCTCCTACGAGCAGTACTTC. Protein: CASSEGTGGSYEQYF.